In its sample, the clone carrying this T cell receptor beta chain was seen once. These data belong to a study of blood T cell repertoires in COVID-19. Study-level information: From the United States, Italy and Spain came samples of acute and convalescent COVID-19. From T cells, B-cell-depleted T cells, or PBMCs came the material, which was cDNA or gDNA.

Trimming removed 4 bases at V and 6 bases at J, with 10 bases between. CDR3 length: 12 residues. TCRdb's copy holds only in-frame clones and misses some; the assay was immunoSEQ multiplex PCR. The sample lists 61,000 or so clones; approximately 91% were seen once. The TCR sequence derives from a woman aged 45 to 65 with active or convalescent COVID-19. V gene TRBV12-3 or TRBV12-4 combines with J gene TRBJ2-7; maybe TRBD1 (5 bases). The specimen was peripheral blood. CDR3 in amino acids: CASSSRVSEQYF. The CDR3, as DNA: TGTGCCAGCAGTTCCAGGGTGAGCGAGCAGTACTTC.